This TCR beta chain was documented in a study of cytomegalovirus exposure and HLA in healthy donors. Of note for this clone: The antigen is undetermined.

The study ran its PCR with 60 Vbeta and 13 Jbeta primers. TCRdb's table, derived via immunoSEQ multiplex PCR, lists solely in-frame clones and lacks some. The sample includes about 200,000 clones, 70% to 85% of them seen just once. Overall study findings and caveats: It was assumed in the presence/absence analyses that sequencing depth was roughly uniform across donors. Association of a missense DCLRE1C variant with TCR beta V- and J-gene trimming was reported in a later analysis. In an earlier analysis, most TCR beta V segments were productive about 87% or about 30% of the time. Reported results showed that the classifier diagnosed cytomegalovirus status with high specificity and sensitivity.

The V segment lost 0 bases and the J segment 0 bases; nucleotides outside the gene matches: 13. This CDR3 is built from 21 residues. CDR1 and CDR2 from the germline V gene are PRHDT and FYEKMQ (reference sequence). The sequenced sample was PBMCs. The sequence was collected from a girl aged 2 to 9 in good health and CMV-seronegative. V usage is TRBV13 and J usage is TRBJ2-1, with TRBD2 identical over 11 bases. CDR3 sequence: CASSLGPAYGTSGSSYNEQFF. CDR3 DNA: TGTGCCAGCAGCTTAGGACCAGCCTACGGGACTAGCGGAAGCTCCTACAATGAGCAGTTCTTC.